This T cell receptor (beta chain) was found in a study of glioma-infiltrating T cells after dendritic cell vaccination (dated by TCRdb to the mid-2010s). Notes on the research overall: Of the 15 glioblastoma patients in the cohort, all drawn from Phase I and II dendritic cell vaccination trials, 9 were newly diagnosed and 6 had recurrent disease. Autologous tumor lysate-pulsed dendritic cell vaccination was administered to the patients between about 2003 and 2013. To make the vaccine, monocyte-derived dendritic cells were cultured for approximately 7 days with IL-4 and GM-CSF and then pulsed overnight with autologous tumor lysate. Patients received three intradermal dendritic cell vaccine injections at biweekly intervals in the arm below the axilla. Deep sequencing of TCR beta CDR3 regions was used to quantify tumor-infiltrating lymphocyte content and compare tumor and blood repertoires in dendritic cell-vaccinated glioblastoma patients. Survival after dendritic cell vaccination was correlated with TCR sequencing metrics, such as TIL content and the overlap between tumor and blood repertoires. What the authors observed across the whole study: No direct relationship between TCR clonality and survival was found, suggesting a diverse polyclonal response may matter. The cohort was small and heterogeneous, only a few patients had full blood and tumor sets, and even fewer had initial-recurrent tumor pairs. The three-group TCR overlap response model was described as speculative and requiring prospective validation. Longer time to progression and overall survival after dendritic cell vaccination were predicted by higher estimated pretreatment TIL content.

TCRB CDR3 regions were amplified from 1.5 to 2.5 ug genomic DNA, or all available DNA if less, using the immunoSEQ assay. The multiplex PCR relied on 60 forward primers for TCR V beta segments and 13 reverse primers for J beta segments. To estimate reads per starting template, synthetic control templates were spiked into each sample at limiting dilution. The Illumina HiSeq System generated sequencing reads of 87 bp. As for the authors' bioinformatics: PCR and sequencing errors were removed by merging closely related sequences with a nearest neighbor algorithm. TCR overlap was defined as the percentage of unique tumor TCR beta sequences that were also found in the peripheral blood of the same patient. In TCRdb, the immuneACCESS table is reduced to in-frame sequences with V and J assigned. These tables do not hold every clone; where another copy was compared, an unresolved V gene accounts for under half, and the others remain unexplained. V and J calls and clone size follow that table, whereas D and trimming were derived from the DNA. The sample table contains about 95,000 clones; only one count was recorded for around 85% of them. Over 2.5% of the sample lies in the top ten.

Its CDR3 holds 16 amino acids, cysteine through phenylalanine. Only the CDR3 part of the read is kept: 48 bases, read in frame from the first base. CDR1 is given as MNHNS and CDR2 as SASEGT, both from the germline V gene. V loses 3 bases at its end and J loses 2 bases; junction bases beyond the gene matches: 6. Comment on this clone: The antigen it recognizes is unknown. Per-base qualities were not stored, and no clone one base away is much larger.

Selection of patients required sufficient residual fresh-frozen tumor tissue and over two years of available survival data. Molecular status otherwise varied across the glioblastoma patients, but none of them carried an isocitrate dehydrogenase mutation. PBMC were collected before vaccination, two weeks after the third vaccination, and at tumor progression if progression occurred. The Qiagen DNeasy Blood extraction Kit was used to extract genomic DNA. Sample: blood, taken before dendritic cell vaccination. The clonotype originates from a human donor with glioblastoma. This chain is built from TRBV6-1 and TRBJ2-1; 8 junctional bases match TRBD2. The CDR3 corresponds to CASSEIAGLTYNEQFF. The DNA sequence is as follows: TGTGCCAGCAGTGAGATAGCGGGGTTAACCTACAATGAGCAGTTCTTC.